These 23 T cell receptor beta chains share one sample of origin, sequenced in a study of control samples from healthy donors and cancer patients (dated by TCRdb to the early 2020s). The protocol used for the library was the immunoSEQ multiplex PCR assay. TCRdb's version of the immuneACCESS table is confined to in-frame rearrangements and falls short of the full clone set. An unresolved V gene accounts for under half of the shortfall where checked; the remainder is of unknown origin. The sample yields about 180,000 clones; around 90% were counted once. Around 1.4% of the sample comes from the top ten. Specimen: blood. Receptors were obtained from a woman aged 45 to 65 in good health.

The rearrangement uses TRBV4-3 and TRBJ1-2; the D is unclear. Germline V gene sequence: CDR1 LGHNA, CDR2 YSLEER. The CDR3 sequence is 13 residues long. The V end was cut by 4 bases, the J end by 4 bases, with 10 bases between. CDR3 sequence: CASSPNTAYGYTF. The CDR3 bases are TGCGCCAGCAGCCCGAACACGGCCTATGGCTACACCTTC.

This chain connects TRBV12-3 or TRBV12-4 to TRBJ1-2; D may be TRBD1 (6 bases). This CDR3 contains 13 residues. Trimming removed 3 bases from V and 6 bases from J, with 11 bases in between. The CDR3 region is CASSFGQRNGYTF. The CDR3 region has the DNA TGTGCCAGCAGTTTCGGACAGCGAAATGGCTACACCTTC.

The table lists this clone with a count of one. The chain links TRBV6-5 to TRBJ1-5; D not certain. CDR1 and CDR2 from the germline V gene are MNHEY and SVGAGI. Trimming cost V 5 bases and J 4 bases, with 9 bases left between them. This CDR3 has 13 amino acids. The CDR3 sequence is CASSRNWNQPQHF. In DNA form, the CDR3 reads TGTGCCAGCAGTCGAAATTGGAATCAGCCCCAGCATTTT.

The genes are TRBV9 and TRBJ2-2; tentatively, D is TRBD2 (5 bases). V shed 0 bases and J shed 2 bases, with 11 bases lying between them. From germline, CDR1 is SGDLS and CDR2 YYNGEE. This CDR3 contains 16 residues. The DNA of the CDR3 is TGTGCCAGCAGCGTAGGTCGCGGGTCTAACACCGGGGAGCTGTTTTTT. The encoded protein is CASSVGRGSNTGELFF.

V gene TRBV2 combines with J gene TRBJ2-7, with no clear D. The CDR3 has 12 amino acids. Trimming cost V 1 base and J 3 bases, with 4 bases left between them. Germline CDR1 reads SNHLY; CDR2 reads FYNNEI. CDR3 DNA sequence: TGTGCCAGCAGTGAAGAGGGCTACGAGCAGTACTTC. Its translation is CASSEEGYEQYF. Looking up the rest from reference TRBV2 and TRBJ2-7 gives the full variable domain: EPEVTQTPSHQVTQMGQEVILRCVPISNHLYFYWYRQILGQKVEFLVSFYNNEISEKSEIFDDQFSVERPDGSNFTLKIRSTKLEDSAMYFCASSEEGYEQYFGPGTRLTVT.

The V and J genes are TRBV3-1 (or the pseudogene TRBV3-2) and TRBJ1-6; D is possibly TRBD1 (5 bases). Looked up from germline, CDR1 is LGHDT and CDR2 is YNNKEL (reference sequence). Trimming removed 3 bases from V and 9 bases from J, with 15 bases in between. This CDR3 has 15 amino acids. CDR3 loop: CASSHPTVLRSPLHF. The DNA of the CDR3 is TGTGCCAGCAGCCATCCGACAGTCCTACGTTCACCCCTCCACTTT.

V gene TRBV2 combines with J gene TRBJ2-1, with a possible D match to TRBD2 (5 bases). Germline V gene data show CDR1 as SNHLY and CDR2 as FYNNEI. The length of the CDR3 is 9 residues. V lost 8 bases and J lost 13, with 9 bases in between. In DNA form, the CDR3 reads TGTGCCAGCGGGGAGTTTCAGTTCTTC. Amino acid sequence: CASGEFQFF.

The chain is built from TRBV3-1 (or the pseudogene TRBV3-2) and TRBJ1-4; D uncertain. The germline V gene encodes CDR1 LGHDT and CDR2 YNNKEL (reference sequence). The length of the CDR3 is 12 residues. V dropped 1 base and J dropped 8 bases, with 5 bases sitting between them. CDR3 sequence reads: CASSQVGEKLFF. The CDR3, as DNA: TGTGCCAGCAGCCAAGTTGGGGAAAAACTGTTTTTT.

This clone was picked up one time. This chain connects TRBV6-5 to TRBJ2-4; tentative D call: TRBD1 (6 bases). CDR3 length equals 16 residues. Trimming stripped 1 base from V and 7 bases from J, with 17 bases between. Germline V gives CDR1 MNHEY, CDR2 SVGAGI. CDR3 sequence (DNA): TGTGCCAGCAGTTACTGGGGGCAGGGGCCGAAGAACATTCAGTACTTC. The encoded protein is CASSYWGQGPKNIQYF.

This clone was seen only once. The J gene is TRBJ2-5, the V gene TRBV27, with D possibly TRBD1 on 5 matching bases. The V gene's germline CDR1 is MNHEY and CDR2 SMNVEV (reference sequence). Trimming removed 6 bases at V and 2 bases at J, with 13 bases between. The CDR3 is 14 amino acids. The CDR3 region is CASRRDRGQETQYF. CDR3 nucleotides: TGTGCCAGCAGGCGAGACAGAGGACAAGAGACCCAGTACTTC.

The chain joins TRBV3-1 (or the pseudogene TRBV3-2) to TRBJ2-1; the D is unclear. There are 11 residues in the CDR3. CDR1 and CDR2 from the germline V gene are LGHDT and YNNKEL (reference sequence). Trimming pared 2 bases from V and 9 bases from J, leaving 5 bases between. In DNA form, the CDR3 reads TGTGCCAGCAGCCAATGGAGTGAGCAGTTCTTC. This codes for CASSQWSEQFF.

The CDR3 nucleotides are TGCGCCAGCAGCCAAGATCGGACGCTCCCTGAAGCTTTCTTT. It codes for CASSQDRTLPEAFF. The V and J genes are TRBV4-3 and TRBJ1-1; D ambiguous. Trimming took off 0 bases at V and 6 bases at J, with 11 bases between the two ends. CDR3 length equals 14 residues. CDR1 is LGHNA, CDR2 YSLEER, per germline.

V usage is TRBV6-1 and J usage is TRBJ2-5; 9 positions match TRBD2. CDR3 length equals 18 residues. Unmatched junction bases numbered 15, after V lost 3 bases and J lost 4 bases. Germline CDR1 MNHNS, CDR2 SASEGT. For the CDR3, the DNA is TGTGCCAGCAGTGATTGGATCCGTAGCGGGGGCCCTTTAGAGACCCAGTACTTC. Protein sequence: CASSDWIRSGGPLETQYF.

V gene TRBV29-1 combines with J gene TRBJ1-2; TRBD1 is a possible D gene (5 bases). V lost 2 bases to trimming and J lost 7 bases, with 8 bases between them. The CDR3 extends over 11 amino acids. Germline V gene lookup returns CDR1 SQVTM and CDR2 ANQGSEA. CDR3 sequence: CSVESGSGYTF. CDR3 nucleotides: TGCAGCGTTGAATCAGGGAGTGGCTACACCTTC.

The chain combines TRBV25-1 with TRBJ2-2; D is unresolved. This CDR3 is 11 amino acids long. The ends were cut back, 3 bases at V and 5 bases at J, with 1 base in the middle. Germline V gives CDR1 MGHDK, CDR2 SYGVNS. Here the CDR3 DNA reads TGTGCCAGCAGTGATACCGGGGAGCTGTTTTTT. Encoded protein: CASSDTGELFF. The variable domain in full, completed from reference TRBV25-1 and TRBJ2-2, reads EADIYQTPRYLVIGTGKKITLECSQTMGHDKMYWYQQDPGMELHLIHYSYGVNSTEKGDLSSESTVSRIRTEHFPLTLESARPSHTSQYLCASSDTGELFFGEGSRLTVL.

V usage is TRBV5-1 and J usage is TRBJ1-3; TRBD1 might be the D (6 bases). V was shortened by 4 bases and J by 1 base, with 9 bases between the two germline ends. From germline, CDR1 is SGHRS and CDR2 YFSETQ. CDR3 length: 14 amino acids. The chain's CDR3 is CASSNTGSGNTIYF. CDR3 sequence (DNA): TGCGCCAGCAGCAACACAGGGTCTGGAAACACCATATATTTT.

This clone has just one count. The chain carries TRBV7-3 and TRBJ2-5; 12 nucleotides line up with TRBD1. The germline V gene has CDR1 SGHTA and CDR2 FQGTGA. There are 15 residues in the CDR3. J was trimmed by 5 bases and V by 5 bases; bases with no gene match: 6. For the CDR3, the DNA is TGTGCCAGCAGCCCGGGACAGGGGGCTTGGGAGACCCAGTACTTC. As protein: CASSPGQGAWETQYF.

CDR3 in amino acids: CAWMRYGEKLFF. The CDR3, as DNA: TGTGCCTGGATGAGGTACGGTGAAAAACTGTTTTTT. The chain uses TRBV30 and TRBJ1-4; D uncertain. The CDR3 runs to 12 residues. V lost 4 bases to trimming and J lost 7 bases, with 10 bases between them. CDR1 is GTSNPN and CDR2 is SVGIG in the germline V gene (reference sequence).

V is TRBV29-1 and J is TRBJ1-2, with D maybe TRBD1 (6 bases). Looked up from germline, CDR1 is SQVTM and CDR2 is ANQGSEA. CDR3 length equals 13 residues. Trimming shortened V by 2 bases and J by 6 bases, and 13 bases separated the two germline ends. The CDR3 is CSVENRARDGYTF. DNA for the CDR3: TGCAGCGTTGAAAACAGGGCACGGGATGGCTACACCTTC. Complete variable domain (other parts from reference TRBV29-1 and TRBJ1-2): SAVISQKPSRDICQRGTSLTIQCQVDSQVTMMFWYRQQPGQSLTLIATANQGSEATYESGFVIDKFPISRPNLTFSTLTVSNMSPEDSSIYLCSVENRARDGYTFGSGTRLTVV.

CDR3 region: CASSPRVQETQYF. CDR3 DNA sequence: TGTGCCAGCTCACCACGCGTCCAAGAGACCCAGTACTTC. This chain links TRBV18 with TRBJ2-5; D is unclear. Looked up from germline, CDR1 is KGHSH and CDR2 is LQKENI. There are 13 residues in the CDR3. Trimming shortened V by 1 base and J by 1 base, and 4 bases separated the two germline ends.

J is TRBJ2-1 and V is TRBV14; D is undetermined. The germline V gene has CDR1 SGHDN and CDR2 FVKESK. Trimming shortened V by 0 bases and J by 0 bases, and 15 bases separated the two germline ends. This CDR3 has 18 residues. The CDR3 DNA is TGTGCCAGCAGCCAAGAGGCCAAGTGGGTCAGCTCCTACAATGAGCAGTTCTTC. Translated, it gives CASSQEAKWVSSYNEQFF.

The chain combines TRBV3-1 (or the pseudogene TRBV3-2) with TRBJ2-7, with TRBD2 identical over 7 bases. The CDR3 spans 16 residues. V gave up 0 bases and J gave up 3 bases; unmatched junction bases: 8. Germline loops: CDR1 LGHDT, CDR2 YNNKEL (reference sequence). The CDR3 DNA sequence: TGTGCCAGCAGCCAAGATCCCCCGGGACTAAGCTACGAGCAGTACTTC. Encoded protein: CASSQDPPGLSYEQYF.

The chain couples TRBV5-1 to TRBJ2-1; possibly TRBD1 or TRBD2 for D (5 bases each). From germline, CDR1 is SGHRS and CDR2 YFSETQ. The CDR3 runs 15 residues. Trimming cost V 0 bases and J 8 bases, with 15 bases left between them. CDR3 nucleotides: TGCGCCAGCAGCTTGGGGGGGAGCGGAACGTATGAGCAGTTCTTC. This codes for CASSLGGSGTYEQFF.